This TCR beta chain came from a study of PD-1 blockade in classical Hodgkin lymphoma. In its sample, this clone was seen once. What it recognizes is unknown. Described time point: cycle 4 day 1 (C4D1), after five to seven weeks of nivolumab. Exposure to brentuximab vedotin varied, and each patient had relapsed following autologous stem cell transplantation. When best responses were assessed, they were complete response, partial response or progressive disease. Sequencing used immunoSEQ multiplex PCR; TCRdb keeps in-frame clones, though not all of them. The profile shows 100,000 or so clones, 89% of them singletons. Study outcomes and limitations: Newly diagnosed patients reportedly trailed healthy donors in baseline TCR diversity. Newly diagnosed patients had diversity similar to the baseline diversity of complete responders.

Trimming took off 7 bases at V and 0 bases at J, with 19 bases between the two ends. Germline CDR1 reads MNHEY; CDR2 reads SMNVEV (reference sequence). The CDR3 is 17 residues long. V and J are TRBV27 and TRBJ2-4; D gene unclear. The source is a human donor with classical Hodgkin lymphoma. This specimen consisted of peripheral blood mononuclear cells (PBMCs), obtained before the fourth cycle of nivolumab. The CDR3 DNA is TGTGCCAGCACCGGTTTCCCGGTGGCGGTAGCCAAAAACATTCAGTACTTC. The encoded protein is CASTGFPVAVAKNIQYF.